The present T cell receptor (beta chain) was sequenced within a study of blood T cell repertoires in COVID-19. About the study: Samples of COVID-19 (acute and convalescent) were obtained from the United States, Italy and Spain. T cells, B-cell-depleted T cells, or PBMCs provided the cDNA or gDNA that served as material.

As originally analysed: Amplification with reference gene primers provided the estimates of nucleated cell counts. Method: immunoSEQ multiplex PCR; TCRdb's copy keeps in-frame clones and lacks some. D and trimming were read from the DNA, whereas the V and J calls and clone size are those reported in that table. Here the sample spans 250,000 to 300,000 clones, around 90% being singletons. This sequence originates from a woman in her thirties or forties who had recovered from COVID-19. The specimen was peripheral blood.

The CDR3 bases are TGTGCCAGCAGTTCCGCCCCCGGTGAAGCTTTCTTT. Translating it yields CASSSAPGEAFF. The J gene is TRBJ1-1, the V gene TRBV27; D unresolved. Trimming took 4 bases from V and 7 from J, leaving 10 bases between them. The germline V gene has CDR1 MNHEY and CDR2 SMNVEV (reference sequence). The CDR3 covers 12 residues.